The present T cell receptor beta chain was sequenced within a study of cytomegalovirus exposure and HLA in healthy donors. Overall study: Unique TCR beta sequences numbering 95 million to 130 million came from around 180 million T cells in an earlier analysis. Early on, a data release was issued that held 85 million to 95 million unique TCRs from HLA-typed donors. Regarding the study as a whole: Associated with cytomegalovirus, according to the listing, were some 180 TCR beta chains. The study carried out a later analysis of TCR beta sequences. It associated 15,000 to 20,000 of them with specific HLA alleles at a false discovery rate of 0.05.

Vbeta (60) and Jbeta (13) primers were used in the PCR. The method was immunoSEQ multiplex PCR; TCRdb's version includes in-frame clones alone and lacks a portion of them. The repertoire holds about 150,000 clones, with approximately 85% as singletons. Of note for this clone: Its antigen is currently unknown.

The CDR3 is made up of 15 amino acids. V lost 0 bases and J 6 bases, leaving 12 bases between the germline ends. The germline V gene has CDR1 SEHNR and CDR2 FQNEAQ (reference sequence). Input material: PBMCs. The V call is TRBV7-9, the J call TRBJ1-3; no clear D gene. The sequence was collected from a woman between 45 and 60 years old in good health and CMV-seropositive. This CDR3 is CASSLALRSENTIYF. DNA of the CDR3: TGTGCCAGCAGCTTAGCCCTACGTAGCGAAAACACCATATATTTT.